This is a list of T cell receptor beta chains from one sample in a study of blood T cell repertoires in COVID-19. Data came from immunoSEQ multiplex PCR; TCRdb stores just in-frame clones and leaves some out. This sample has about 50,000 clones, with around 85% found just once. The sample comprised peripheral blood. The receptors come from a man between 60 and 70 years old with acute or convalescent COVID-19. Each CDR3 is given with its conserved first and last residue. D genes are given only for firm matches. Clone size is not always given. Where it is, it says once, few, many or a class for expanded clones.

>.|TRBV27|TRBJ2-7|.
CASSSLGSRGSYEQYF
TGTGCCAGCAGTTCCCTCGGGTCCAGAGGCTCCTACGAGCAGTACTTC
>.|TRBV30|TRBJ2-7|TRBD2
CAWLPSGSASYEQYF
TGTGCCTGGCTGCCTAGCGGGAGCGCCTCCTACGAGCAGTACTTC
>.|TRBV3-1/TRBV3-2|TRBJ2-7|TRBD2
CASSHAGTSIHEQYF
TGTGCCAGCAGCCATGCCGGGACTAGCATCCACGAGCAGTACTTC
>.|TRBV19|TRBJ2-7|TRBD1
CASSTTWTGRFYEQYF
TGTGCCAGTAGCACGACCTGGACAGGACGATTCTACGAGCAGTACTTC
>.|TRBV18|TRBJ1-3|.
CASSPTGLGNTIYF
TGTGCCAGCTCACCCACAGGTCTCGGAAACACCATATATTTT
>once|TRBV5-1|TRBJ2-2|.
CASSLLAGAPGELFF
TGCGCCAGCAGCTTGCTGGCGGGGGCCCCCGGGGAGCTGTTTTTT
>.|TRBV2|TRBJ2-1|TRBD1
CASSQERGHNEQFF
TGTGCCAGCAGCCAAGAAAGGGGGCACAATGAGCAGTTCTTC
>.|TRBV4-2|TRBJ1-3|.
CASRQGLNSGNTIYF
TGTGCCAGCAGACAGGGACTAAACTCTGGAAACACCATATATTTT
>few|TRBV2|TRBJ1-5|TRBD1
CASSQGQGAGQPQHF
TGTGCCAGCAGCCAGGGACAGGGGGCCGGTCAGCCCCAGCATTTT
>.|TRBV7-2|TRBJ2-7|TRBD2
CASSSKRLAMGYEQYF
TGTGCCAGCAGCTCGAAACGACTAGCGATGGGCTACGAGCAGTACTTC
>.|TRBV28|TRBJ1-4|TRBD1
CASRIWDRDEKLFF
TGTGCCAGCAGGATATGGGACAGGGATGAAAAACTGTTTTTT
>.|TRBV15|TRBJ2-1|.
CATSRAQGGVGDEQFF
TGTGCCACCAGCAGAGCCCAAGGCGGGGTAGGGGATGAGCAGTTCTTC
>.|TRBV5-4|TRBJ1-3|TRBD1
CASSLWDRGNTIYF
TGTGCCAGCAGCTTGTGGGACAGGGGGAACACCATATATTTT
>.|TRBV7-2|TRBJ2-3|TRBD2
CASSLSGSSGDTQYF
TGTGCCAGCAGCCTTAGCGGGAGTTCAGGAGATACGCAGTATTTT
>.|TRBV9|TRBJ1-1|TRBD1
CASSPLTGAEAFF
TGTGCCAGCAGCCCCTTGACAGGGGCAGAAGCTTTCTTT